Detailed here is one TCR beta chain. The antigen remains undetermined. This CDR3 spans 15 amino acids. Germline assignment: CDR1 MDHEN and CDR2 SYDVKM. Trimming removed 6 bases from V and 8 bases from J; junction bases left unmatched: 11. The sample is drawn from a study of cytomegalovirus exposure and HLA in healthy donors. The PCR used 60 Vbeta and 13 Jbeta primers. Here immunoSEQ multiplex PCR was the method, and the copy in TCRdb shows in-frame clones only, minus some. The sample lists around 100,000 clones, 74% occurring once. Study results and limitations: The authors assumed roughly uniform sequencing depth across donors for presence/absence analyses. In vitro, three CMV-associated chains proved specific for CMV antigens. Prior analysis indicated that the majority of TCR beta V segments exhibited productivity approximately 90% or approximately 30% of the time.

This receptor was identified in a man aged 25 to 45 in good health and CMV-seropositive. Sequenced input: PBMCs. The rearrangement links TRBV28 to TRBJ2-1; 9 bases align to TRBD1. The CDR3 sequence: CASRTGQGSVDEQFF. The CDR3 DNA sequence: TGTGCCAGCAGGACTGGACAGGGGTCTGTGGATGAGCAGTTCTTC. Filled out from reference TRBV28 and TRBJ2-1, the complete variable domain reads DVKVTQSSRYLVKRTGEKVFLECVQDMDHENMFWYRQDPGLGLRLIYFSYDVKMKEKGDIPEGYSVSREKKERFSLILESASTNQTSMYLCASRTGQGSVDEQFFGPGTRLTVL.